This T cell receptor (beta chain) was identified in a study of blood T cell repertoires in COVID-19 (TCRdb year 2020). At the level of the whole study: Collaborator samples came from the United States, Italy and Spain and covered acute and convalescent phases of COVID-19. A freely available public database, intended as a resource for researchers studying the immune response to SARS-CoV-2, is where the repertoires were released. The dataset comprised deeply sampled blood TCRbeta repertoires from subjects exposed to, actively infected with, or recovered from COVID-19. Samples were obtained from the ongoing ImmuneRACE study (first 160 participants) and from some 1,300 subjects provided by 6 global collaborators. The material from the prospective study consisted of cDNA or gDNA derived from T cells, B-cell-depleted T cells, or PBMCs. Nearly every sample came with metadata listing a de-identified subject ID, COVID-19 status, age in years and sex. Where available, HLA class I and class II types were taken from metadata supplied by the sample provider and were not determined by assay-based typing.

Collaborating institutions collected whole blood in K2EDTA tubes following their own protocols. For TCRbeta analysis, collaborators shipped samples in one of three forms: frozen whole blood, isolated PBMCs, or DNA extracted from either of those sample types. The immunoSEQ Assay, a bias-controlled multiplex PCR, was used to amplify TCRbeta CDR3 regions from genomic DNA. As for how the authors treated the data: Nucleated cell counts per sample were estimated from amplification of reference gene primers within the assay. Sequence reads were collapsed and filtered to measure the absolute abundance of every unique TCRbeta CDR3 rearrangement. Productive Simpson clonality was computed per sample as the square root of Simpson's diversity index over productive rearrangements. The table comes from immuneACCESS by way of TCRdb, which keeps in-frame sequences with V and J called. Part of the clones is missing from these tables; in studies checked, under half for an unresolved V gene and the rest for unknown reasons. V, J and clone size are taken as reported in that table, and D and trimming were inferred from the DNA itself. The sample profile shows roughly 110,000 clones; approximately 88% of them were found once. About 8.5% of the sample goes to the ten largest clones.

The germline V gene (reference sequence) gives CDR1 as LGHDT and CDR2 as YNNKEL. The CDR3 starts with the cysteine, ends with the phenylalanine, and has 15 residues. This entry keeps only the CDR3 DNA: 45 bases, framed from base 1. V loses 4 bases at its end and J loses 5 bases; junction bases beyond the gene matches: 7. About this clone itself: Its recognized antigen is unknown. No base quality values were provided; no much bigger clone lies one nucleotide off.

What the research found in general, with its limitations: Clinical and demographic metadata were provided uncurated, with the amount varying by source and participant.

This sequence uses TRBV3-1 (or the pseudogene TRBV3-2) and TRBJ1-4; the junction holds 7 bases that match TRBD1. The receptor comes from a woman aged 40 to 55 with acute or convalescent COVID-19. Sequenced sample: peripheral blood. The CDR3 region reads CASSRRGPRNEKLFF. The DNA is as follows: TGTGCCAGCAGCCGAAGGGGGCCCCGGAATGAAAAACTGTTTTTT.